These 7 T cell receptor beta chains came from one sample sequenced in a study of blood T cell repertoires in COVID-19 (dated by TCRdb to about 2020). Library generation was performed with the immunoSEQ multiplex PCR assay. TCRdb obtained this table from immuneACCESS and retained in-frame rearrangements with V and J assigned. These tables miss some clones; where compared with another copy, unresolved V genes account for less than half of the shortfall, and the remainder is unexplained. In all, the sample holds tens of thousands of clones, and about 79% of those were seen once. The ten most abundant clones make up 7.6% of the sample. Material for sequencing was peripheral blood. The receptors shown here come from a human donor in a cohort sampled during active COVID-19.

This clone was recorded only once. This chain's CDR3 is CASGTSGTGELFF. In nucleotides, the CDR3 is TGTGCCAGCGGGACTAGCGGCACCGGGGAGCTGTTTTTT. V usage is TRBV5-4 and J usage is TRBJ2-2; 11 bases are a match to TRBD2. Germline loops: CDR1 SGHNT, CDR2 YYREEE (reference sequence). After removal of 7 bases from V and 4 bases from J, the junction contained 0 bases not matched to a gene. This CDR3 contains 13 residues.

The gene calls are TRBV24-1 and TRBJ2-7; TRBD1 matches 10 bases. V trimming: 9 bases; J trimming: 6 bases; junction bases outside the gene matches: 7. CDR3 size: 13 residues. From germline, CDR1 is KGHDR and CDR2 SFDVKD. The CDR3 region is CATGGTGETEQYF. For the CDR3, the DNA is TGTGCCACCGGCGGGACAGGGGAGACCGAGCAGTACTTC.

In this sample, this clone turned up a few times. The genes are TRBV11-3 and TRBJ2-6; 12 bases are shared with TRBD2. The CDR3 is 18 residues long. CDR1 SGHNT and CDR2 YENEEA come from the germline V gene. V lost 1 base to trimming and J lost 2 bases; unmatched junction nucleotides: 3. CDR3 amino acids: CASSLARTSGTGANVLTF. The CDR3 bases are TGTGCCAGCAGCTTAGCCCGGACTAGCGGGACTGGGGCCAACGTCCTGACTTTC.

The J gene is TRBJ2-2, the V gene TRBV7-2; the D gene is possibly TRBD1 (5 bases). V dropped 6 bases and J dropped 7 bases, with 12 bases sitting between them. Germline values: CDR1 SGHTA, CDR2 FQGNSA. This CDR3 has 13 amino acids. CDR3 in amino acids: CASRSSTGGELFF. The CDR3 DNA sequence: TGTGCCAGCAGATCGAGCACAGGCGGGGAGCTGTTTTTT.

The V gene is TRBV9, the J gene TRBJ1-1; TRBD1 matches 7 bases. Germline CDR1 is SGDLS and CDR2 is YYNGEE. The CDR3 consists of 15 residues. With 0 bases clipped from V and 1 base from J, the junction kept 3 bases outside the gene matches. CDR3 bases: TGTGCCAGCAGCGTAGGGGACAGTACGAACACTGAAGCTTTCTTT. It yields the protein CASSVGDSTNTEAFF. The whole variable domain, filled in from reference TRBV9 and TRBJ1-1, reads DSGVTQTPKHLITATGQRVTLRCSPRSGDLSVYWYQQSLDQGLQFLIQYYNGEERAKGNILERFSAQQFPDLHSELNLSSLELGDSALYFCASSVGDSTNTEAFFGQGTRLTVV.

The J gene is TRBJ2-1, the V gene TRBV6-5; 10 bases map to TRBD2. CDR1 and CDR2 (germline): MNHEY, SVGAGI. The V segment lost 3 bases and the J segment 0 bases; nucleotides outside the gene matches: 2. The length of the CDR3 is 16 residues. In DNA, the CDR3 is TGTGCCAGCAGTTATTTAGCGGGGGGCTCCTACAATGAGCAGTTCTTC. It encodes CASSYLAGGSYNEQFF.

The chain employs TRBV6-5 and TRBJ2-7; TRBD2 agrees at 10 bases. V shed 8 bases and J 4 bases; nucleotides not matched to a gene: 11. This CDR3 comprises 15 residues. CDR1 MNHEY and CDR2 SVGAGI come from the germline V gene. CDR3 DNA: TGTGCCAGCCGAGGACCGGGACTAGCGTCTTACGAGCAGTACTTC. This translates into CASRGPGLASYEQYF.